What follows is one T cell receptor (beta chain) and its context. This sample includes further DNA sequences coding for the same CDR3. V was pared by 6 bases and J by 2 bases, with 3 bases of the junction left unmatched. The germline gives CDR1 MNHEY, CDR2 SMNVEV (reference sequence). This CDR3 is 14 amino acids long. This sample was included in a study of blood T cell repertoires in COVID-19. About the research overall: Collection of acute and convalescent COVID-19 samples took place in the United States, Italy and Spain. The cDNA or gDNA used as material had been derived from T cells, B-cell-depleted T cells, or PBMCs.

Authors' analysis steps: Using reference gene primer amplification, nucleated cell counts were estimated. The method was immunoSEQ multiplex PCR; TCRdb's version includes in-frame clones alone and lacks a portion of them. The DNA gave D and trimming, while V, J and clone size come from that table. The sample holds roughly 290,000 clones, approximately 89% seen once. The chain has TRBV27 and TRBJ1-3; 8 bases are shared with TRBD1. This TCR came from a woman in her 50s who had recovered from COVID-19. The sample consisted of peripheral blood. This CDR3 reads CASSLTGAGNTIYF. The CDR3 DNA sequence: TGTGCCAGCAGCTTGACAGGGGCTGGAAACACCATATATTTT.